The present entry profiles one T cell receptor (beta chain) with its context. What it recognizes is unknown. Researchers built TCR beta libraries using quantitative 5'-RACE with molecular barcodes. TCRdb itself ran the 5' RACE reads through MiXCR, one entry per CDR3 protein. The sample records approximately 300,000 distinct CDR3 sequences, 6.5% to 10% being singletons. The data were obtained in a study of CD8 T cells in ankylosing spondylitis. Findings and caveats of the study: A number of the motif variants had already been described in reactive arthritis synovial fluid and blood. Among TCR beta sequences, a motif of several highly homologous variants appeared characteristic of ankylosing spondylitis blood. The authors reported significant enrichment of disease-linked clones in matched ankylosing spondylitis synovial fluid.

Source material: blood, either unsorted or a sorted T cell fraction (not recorded which). The clonotype originates from a male donor with ankylosing spondylitis.

CDR3 residues: CSAWVVRGEETQYF. The CDR3, as DNA: TGCAGTGCCTGGGTAGTAAGGGGCGAAGAGACCCAGTACTTC. J is TRBJ2-5 and V is TRBV20-1; weak D call: TRBD1 (5 bases). Germline-derived CDR1 and CDR2 are DFQATT and SNEGSKA (reference sequence). Deletions cut 6 bases from V and 3 bases from J, with 17 bases between. The CDR3 is 14 amino acids.